This record looks at one T cell receptor (beta chain) sequence and its context. Profiled with immunoSEQ multiplex PCR; TCRdb holds only in-frame clones, not every one. The table lists approximately 1,500,000 clones, 95% to 99% of them singletons. The sample is drawn from a study of shared clonotypes between healthy human individuals. Trimming pared 7 bases from V and 5 bases from J, leaving 12 bases between. The CDR3 is made up of 12 amino acids. Germline V gives CDR1 MNHNS, CDR2 SASEGT. Input material: naive CD4+ T cells sorted from blood. Subset denoted: CD45RA+ positively selected. V gene TRBV6-1 combines with J gene TRBJ2-7; maybe TRBD2 (5 bases). This receptor was identified in a man aged 25-45 years in good health. The CDR3 DNA reads TGTGCCAGCAAGAGGGTCGCGGACGAGCAGTACTTC. It translates to CASKRVADEQYF.